Given below is one TCR beta chain in context. In the original processing: Amplification of reference gene primers was used by the study to estimate nucleated cell counts. This table comes from immunoSEQ multiplex PCR, and its TCRdb copy is limited to in-frame clones, with some not included. From that table come the V and J calls and clone size; the DNA was used to work out D and trimming. In the table there are 53,000 or so clones, 90% of which are singletons. This sample was taken from a study of blood T cell repertoires in COVID-19. The sequence derives from a human donor in a cohort sampled during active COVID-19. Sequences were obtained from peripheral blood.

The CDR3 sequence: CASSIGDRISYGYTF. CDR3 DNA sequence: TGTGCCAGTAGTATAGGGGACAGGATTTCCTATGGCTACACCTTC. The chain joins TRBV19 to TRBJ1-2, with 8 positions matching TRBD1. CDR3 length: 15 residues. J lost 4 bases, V lost 1 base, and 5 bases had no gene match. Germline CDR1 reads LNHDA; CDR2 reads SQIVND (reference sequence).